These 24 T cell receptor beta chains share one sample of origin, sequenced in a study of glioma-infiltrating T cells (dated by TCRdb to 2016 to 2017). Sequencing took place on an Illumina MiSeq. The iRepertoire nested amplicon-rescue multiplex PCR (arm-PCR) platform was used to amplify TCR alpha and beta CDR3 regions from RNA. TCRdb cleaned the public reads at Q25 with fastp, built clones with MiXCR and kept in-frame beta chains. CDR3 protein duplicates are merged, each entry listing the most common genes and DNA. The sample table holds about 110,000 distinct CDR3 sequences, of which about 25% were seen once. The ten biggest clones cover about a third of the sample. Sequenced: glioma tissue, nonneoplastic brain tissue, or PBMCs (not recorded which). The receptors were sampled from a human donor with low-grade glioma or glioblastoma, undergoing nonglioma brain surgery, or in good health (not recorded which).

The chain is built from TRBV29-1 and TRBJ1-2, with 11 bases lining up with TRBD1. The germline CDR1 and CDR2 sequences are SQVTM and ANQGSEA. The CDR3 covers 13 residues. The V gene end was trimmed by 6 bases and the J gene end by 8 bases; junction bases not matched to a gene: 8. CDR3 residues: CSVVGQGASGYTF. The CDR3 bases are TGCAGCGTGGTAGGACAGGGGGCTTCGGGCTACACCTTC.

In its sample, this clonotype was seen a few times. This chain joins TRBV11-2 and TRBJ2-3; unclear D gene. Germline V lookup: CDR1 SGHAT, CDR2 FQNNGV. The germline V and J ends were trimmed by 0 bases and 6 bases, with 10 bases remaining between them. This CDR3 spans 14 amino acids. The CDR3 nucleotides read TGTGCCAGCAGCTTAGATAATCGGGCGGATACGCAGTATTTT. This sequence encodes CASSLDNRADTQYF.

This chain connects TRBV7-9 to TRBJ2-1; perhaps TRBD2 as D (6 bases). Germline loops: CDR1 SEHNR, CDR2 FQNEAQ (reference sequence). The CDR3 is 14 residues long. V dropped 1 base and J dropped 8 bases, with 12 bases sitting between them. CDR3 in DNA: TGTGCCAGCAGCTTAGGATTAGCGGTCTATGAGCAGTTCTTC. Encoded protein: CASSLGLAVYEQFF.

This clonotype was picked up many times. This chain joins TRBV10-3 and TRBJ1-2, with D uncertain. With 3 bases removed from V and 1 base from J, the gap between germline ends came to 9 bases. Per germline, CDR1 ENHRY and CDR2 SYGVKD. The CDR3 covers 14 residues. The CDR3 reads CAISDLGLNYGYTF. In DNA form, the CDR3 reads TGTGCCATCAGTGACCTGGGCCTTAACTATGGCTACACCTTC.

This clonotype has a handful of counts. The rearrangement joins TRBV28 to TRBJ1-1; D is unresolved. The CDR3 totals 13 residues. Germline assignment: CDR1 MDHEN and CDR2 SYDVKM. The germline V and J ends were trimmed by 4 bases and 4 bases, with 10 bases remaining between them. In nucleotides, the CDR3 is TGTGCCAGCAGTTGGTGGGGAACCACTGAAGCTTTCTTT. Translating gives CASSWWGTTEAFF.

Regarding this clonotype: This could be a read error, since a much larger clone is one nucleotide away. This rearrangement joins TRBV12-3 or TRBV12-4 to TRBJ1-6, with D maybe TRBD1 (6 bases). The CDR3 consists of 16 residues. This CDR3 is CASKPPGGANNSPLDF. The CDR3 DNA is TGTGCCAGCAAGCCTCCGGGGGGGGCAAATAATTCACCCCTCGACTTT.

The rearrangement links TRBV20-1 to TRBJ2-7; 9 positions match TRBD2. The CDR3 consists of 16 residues. Germline loops: CDR1 DFQATT, CDR2 SNEGSKA (reference sequence). Germline trimming cut 0 bases from V and 0 bases from J; bases unmatched to any gene: 6. CDR3: CSARDLDSGSSYEQYF. The CDR3 DNA follows: TGCAGTGCTAGAGATCTGGATAGCGGGAGCTCCTACGAGCAGTACTTC.

This clonotype was found many times. J is TRBJ2-1 and V is TRBV6-1, with 8 bases that match TRBD1. CDR3 length: 14 residues. Germline trimming cut 3 bases from V and 2 bases from J; bases unmatched to any gene: 0. Germline assignment: CDR1 MNHNS and CDR2 SASEGT. CDR3 amino acids: CASSETGAYNEQFF. In nucleotides, the CDR3 is TGTGCCAGCAGTGAGACAGGGGCCTACAATGAGCAGTTCTTC.

This clonotype was found many times. The chain employs TRBV7-2 and TRBJ2-7; D remains unclear. Trimming took off 7 bases at V and 5 bases at J, with 9 bases between the two ends. The length of the CDR3 is 11 residues. Germline CDR1 is SGHTA and CDR2 is FQGNSA. The CDR3 is CASTPGDEQYF. The CDR3 coding sequence is TGTGCCAGCACCCCCGGAGACGAGCAGTACTTC.

This clonotype was seen many times. V gene TRBV29-1 combines with J gene TRBJ1-1; D gene ambiguous. The length of the CDR3 is 11 residues. CDR1 SQVTM and CDR2 ANQGSEA come from the germline V gene. V lost 3 bases and J 4 bases, leaving 6 bases between the germline ends. CDR3 residues: CSVEGFTEAFF. Written as DNA, the CDR3 is TGCAGCGTTGAGGGTTTCACTGAAGCTTTCTTT.

Ten or more counts support this clonotype. The J gene is TRBJ1-2, the V gene TRBV18; 10 positions agree with TRBD1. The CDR3 length is 14 residues. Trimming took 0 bases from V and 6 from J; bases not matched to a gene: 1. In germline, CDR1 is KGHSH, CDR2 LQKENI. The CDR3 here is CASSPPGTGDGYTF. The CDR3 region has the DNA TGTGCCAGCTCACCACCAGGGACAGGGGATGGCTACACCTTC.

The table lists this clonotype with many counts. The chain recombines TRBV20-1 with TRBJ2-3; D gene uncertain. The CDR3 length is 12 residues. Per the germline V gene, CDR1 is DFQATT and CDR2 is SNEGSKA (reference sequence). V lost 2 bases and J lost 7, with 10 bases in between. CDR3 loop: CSARPGVNTQYF. Here the CDR3 DNA reads TGCAGTGCTAGACCTGGGGTAAATACGCAGTATTTT.

This clonotype was observed at least ten times. The chain combines TRBV3-1 with TRBJ2-7, with D hard to call. This CDR3 is built from 14 residues. Germline values: CDR1 LGHDT, CDR2 YNNKEL (reference sequence). Trimming took off 3 bases at V and 0 bases at J, with 9 bases between the two ends. In nucleotides, the CDR3 is TGTGCCAGCAGCCAGGGTCGGGCCTCCTACGAGCAGTACTTC. This encodes CASSQGRASYEQYF.

The rearrangement joins TRBV18 to TRBJ2-1; no clear D. The CDR3 has 15 residues. Germline V gene lookup returns CDR1 KGHSH and CDR2 LQKENI. The V and J ends lost 5 bases and 8 bases respectively, with 19 bases between them. In nucleotides, the CDR3 is TGTGCCAGCTCAGCTGCCACCGGACCCCTCTATGAGCAGTTCTTC. Translating it yields CASSAATGPLYEQFF.

In its sample, this clonotype was seen many times. V and J are TRBV20-1 and TRBJ1-2, with D possibly being TRBD1 (6 bases). Trimming took off 5 bases at V and 6 bases at J, with 13 bases between the two ends. CDR1 is DFQATT, CDR2 SNEGSKA, per germline (reference sequence). This CDR3 contains 12 residues. CDR3 protein: CSAGSGAHGYTF. The CDR3 DNA reads as TGCAGTGCTGGGTCAGGGGCCCATGGCTACACCTTC.

Comments on this clonotype: One end of the junction is discordant with germline, which a read error may explain. The rearrangement uses TRBV27 and TRBJ2-1; 7 bases agree with TRBD2. This CDR3 is built from 16 residues. In germline, CDR1 is MNHEY, CDR2 SMNVEV (reference sequence). The CDR3 here is CASSLSGTIEYNEQFF. The CDR3 nucleotides read TGTGCTAGCAGTTTATCCGGGACTATCGAGTACAATGAGCAGTTCTTC.

This clonotype was recorded many times. The rearrangement joins TRBV20-1 to TRBJ1-6, with 7 bases identical to TRBD1. J was trimmed by 5 bases and V by 0 bases; bases with no gene match: 7. Germline V gene sequence: CDR1 DFQATT, CDR2 SNEGSKA (reference sequence). CDR3 length equals 16 residues. CDR3 sequence: CSARDLWTGDNSPLHF. The CDR3, as DNA: TGCAGTGCTAGAGACCTATGGACAGGCGATAATTCACCCCTCCACTTT.

Ten or more counts support this clonotype. The chain combines TRBV6-1 with TRBJ2-1; TRBD1 matches 10 bases. The CDR3 is 15 amino acids. Germline V CDR1 and CDR2: MNHNS, SASEGT. V gave up 6 bases and J gave up 3 bases; unmatched junction bases: 5. The DNA of the CDR3 is TGTGCCAGCAGACTGGACAGGGGGGGCTACAATGAGCAGTTCTTC. Its translation: CASRLDRGGYNEQFF.

The chain links TRBV3-1 to TRBJ2-7; 11 bases align to TRBD2. The CDR3 runs 15 residues. V lost 5 bases to trimming and J lost 3 bases; unmatched junction nucleotides: 6. CDR1 LGHDT and CDR2 YNNKEL come from the germline V gene (reference sequence). CDR3 DNA: TGTGCCAGCAGCGCAGTAGGACTAGCGGGCTACGAGCAGTACTTC. Its translation is CASSAVGLAGYEQYF.

This clonotype was detected ten times or more. CDR3: CASSPGRLAAHTDTQYF. In DNA form, the CDR3 reads TGTGCCAGCAGCCCCGGTAGGCTAGCGGCACACACAGATACGCAGTATTTT. The genes are TRBV4-2 and TRBJ2-3; TRBD2 matches 7 bases. V shed 4 bases, J shed 2 bases, and the junction held 12 bases outside the gene matches. Germline CDR1 reads LGHNA; CDR2 reads YNFKEQ. The CDR3 is made up of 17 amino acids.

This clonotype came up a few times. The chain carries TRBV29-1 and TRBJ1-1, with a weak D call TRBD1 (5 bases). The V end lost 4 bases, the J end lost 1 base, and 7 bases lay between the germline ends. In germline, CDR1 is SQVTM, CDR2 ANQGSEA. The CDR3 runs to 12 residues. Here the CDR3 DNA reads TGCAGCGTTGCTGGACAGAACACTGAAGCTTTCTTT. Translation: CSVAGQNTEAFF.

The chain joins TRBV5-1 to TRBJ2-3; 7 nucleotides align to TRBD1. With V trimmed by 0 bases and J by 0 bases, 13 bases remained unmatched. This CDR3 region has 19 residues. Germline values: CDR1 SGHRS, CDR2 YFSETQ. CDR3 region: CASSLDFWATGSSTDTQYF. The CDR3 DNA follows: TGCGCCAGCAGCTTGGATTTTTGGGCGACAGGGTCTAGCACAGATACGCAGTATTTT.

This clonotype was observed at least ten times. This chain connects TRBV3-1 to TRBJ2-1; perhaps TRBD2 as D (6 bases). The CDR3 length is 16 residues. Germline CDR1 and CDR2: LGHDT and YNNKEL (reference sequence). Trimming removed 3 bases at V and 8 bases at J, with 20 bases between. The CDR3 reads CASSHSGLKINHEQFF. The CDR3 DNA sequence: TGTGCCAGCAGCCATAGCGGACTAAAGATTAACCATGAGCAGTTCTTC.

This clonotype was recorded once. A clone one base away is much larger, so this may be a read error. This chain connects TRBV7-7 to TRBJ2-1; TRBD2 is a possible D gene (5 bases). The CDR3 is 15 residues long. Germline-derived CDR1 and CDR2 are SSHAT and FNYEAQ (reference sequence). The CDR3 sequence: CASGFGPRRSNEQFF. DNA of the CDR3: TGTGCCAGCGGCTTTGGACCCCGGAGGTCCAATGAGCAGTTCTTC.